The 20 T cell receptor beta chains in this list originate from one sample, sequenced in a study of blood T cell repertoires in COVID-19. The data were produced by immunoSEQ multiplex PCR, yet TCRdb's version contains in-frame clones alone and is incomplete. The sample shows 300,000 to 400,000 clones, 88% of them seen only once. Sequencing input: peripheral blood. These receptors all come from a woman in her seventies with COVID-19, enrolled during active disease.

V gene TRBV9 combines with J gene TRBJ1-2, with D perhaps matching TRBD1 (5 bases). Germline V gene data show CDR1 as SGDLS and CDR2 as YYNGEE. The CDR3 has 15 amino acids. Trimming pared 0 bases from V and 3 bases from J, leaving 12 bases between. The DNA of the CDR3 is TGTGCCAGCAGCGTAGGAGGAGGGGAGGACTATGGCTACACCTTC. The encoded protein is CASSVGGGEDYGYTF.

This chain links TRBV7-9 with TRBJ2-2, with a possible D match to TRBD2 (6 bases). With 4 bases removed from V and 4 bases from J, the gap between germline ends came to 13 bases. Per germline, CDR1 SEHNR and CDR2 FQNEAQ (reference sequence). The CDR3 covers 15 residues. CDR3 DNA: TGTGCCAGCAGCTACACGGGGGATGCCACCGGGGAGCTGTTTTTT. Amino acid sequence: CASSYTGDATGELFF. Variable domain in full (rest from reference TRBV7-9 and TRBJ2-2): DTGVSQNPRHKITKRGQNVTFRCDPISEHNRLYWYRQTLGQGPEFLTYFQNEAQLEKSRLLSDRFSAERPKGSFSTLEIQRTEQGDSAMYLCASSYTGDATGELFFGEGSRLTVL.

This clone was found once. The rearrangement uses TRBV7-2 and TRBJ1-1; perhaps TRBD1 as D (5 bases). The V gene lost 3 bases and the J gene lost 0 bases, with 8 bases spanning the gap. CDR3 size: 14 residues. Germline values: CDR1 SGHTA, CDR2 FQGNSA. The CDR3 DNA reads TGTGCCAGCAGCTTTTCAGGGTTGAACACTGAAGCTTTCTTT. It translates to CASSFSGLNTEAFF.

The gene calls are TRBV29-1 and TRBJ1-2; 8 nucleotides align to TRBD1. CDR1 and CDR2 from the germline V gene are SQVTM and ANQGSEA. J was trimmed by 5 bases and V by 6 bases; bases with no gene match: 5. This CDR3 comprises 12 residues. CDR3 in DNA: TGCAGCGTGCCGGACAGGGTGTATGGCTACACCTTC. Protein sequence: CSVPDRVYGYTF.

V and J are TRBV15 and TRBJ2-5, with D perhaps matching TRBD2 (5 bases). The ends were cut back, 5 bases at V and 6 bases at J, with 16 bases in the middle. Germline lookup yields CDR1 LNHNV and CDR2 YYDKDF (reference sequence). The CDR3 is 14 residues long. The CDR3 DNA follows: TGTGCCACCAGCCCACAAACGGGGTATAAGACCCAGTACTTC. It translates to CATSPQTGYKTQYF.

This sequence joins TRBV28 and TRBJ1-2, with 8 bases identical to TRBD1. The CDR3 is 15 amino acids. J gave up 1 base and V 5 bases, and 6 bases lay outside the gene matches. Germline V gene data show CDR1 as MDHEN and CDR2 as SYDVKM. CDR3 loop: CASSPSTGGNYGYTF. The CDR3 coding sequence is TGTGCCAGCAGTCCAAGTACAGGGGGTAACTATGGCTACACCTTC.

This chain links TRBV29-1 with TRBJ2-3; TRBD2 matches at 9 bases. Germline-derived CDR1 and CDR2 are SQVTM and ANQGSEA. This CDR3 spans 14 amino acids. V was clipped by 4 bases and J by 0 bases; unmatched bases: 2. CDR3 DNA: TGCAGCGTTGGGACTAGCGTTAGCACAGATACGCAGTATTTT. It encodes CSVGTSVSTDTQYF.

CDR3 sequence: CASSSGQGAGNSPLHF. In DNA form, the CDR3 reads TGTGCCAGCAGTTCTGGACAGGGGGCCGGCAATTCACCCCTCCACTTT. The chain links TRBV27 to TRBJ1-6; 11 bases fit TRBD1. The CDR3 is made up of 16 amino acids. In germline, CDR1 is MNHEY, CDR2 SMNVEV (reference sequence). V lost 4 bases to trimming and J lost 7 bases; unmatched junction nucleotides: 6.

This chain uses TRBV28 with TRBJ1-5; the D is unclear. Trimming took off 2 bases at V and 6 bases at J, with 8 bases between the two ends. Germline CDR1 reads MDHEN; CDR2 reads SYDVKM. The CDR3 consists of 13 residues. The CDR3 sequence: CASSLVPGQPQHF. CDR3 sequence (DNA): TGTGCCAGCAGTTTAGTGCCCGGTCAGCCCCAGCATTTT. Filled out from reference TRBV28 and TRBJ1-5, the complete variable domain reads DVKVTQSSRYLVKRTGEKVFLECVQDMDHENMFWYRQDPGLGLRLIYFSYDVKMKEKGDIPEGYSVSREKKERFSLILESASTNQTSMYLCASSLVPGQPQHFGDGTRLSIL.

V gene TRBV6-5 combines with J gene TRBJ1-2; 8 nucleotides align to TRBD1. Trimming took 6 bases from V and 4 from J; bases not matched to a gene: 4. The germline CDR1 and CDR2 sequences are MNHEY and SVGAGI. This CDR3 has 13 amino acids. CDR3 in amino acids: CASRSGGFYGYTF. DNA of the CDR3: TGTGCCAGCAGATCAGGGGGCTTCTATGGCTACACCTTC.

Points on this clone: The sample contains more than one DNA sequence encoding this CDR3. This chain connects TRBV27 to TRBJ1-1; 10 positions agree with TRBD1. The germline V gene has CDR1 MNHEY and CDR2 SMNVEV (reference sequence). The V gene end was trimmed by 5 bases and the J gene end by 2 bases; junction bases not matched to a gene: 5. The CDR3 covers 15 residues. The CDR3 is CASSLGQGGNTEAFF. The DNA for the CDR3 is TGTGCCAGCAGTCTCGGACAGGGGGGAAACACTGAAGCTTTCTTT.

This clone was seen just once. The CDR3 DNA is TGTGCCAGCAGTTTTGGGGCAGGGTATTACTATGGCTACACCTTC. Translated, it gives CASSFGAGYYYGYTF. The gene calls are TRBV28 and TRBJ1-2; tentatively, D is TRBD1 (5 bases). Germline lookup yields CDR1 MDHEN and CDR2 SYDVKM. Trimming shortened V by 3 bases and J by 3 bases, and 14 bases separated the two germline ends. The CDR3 is 15 amino acids.

The chain carries TRBV5-6 and TRBJ2-3; 9 bases align to TRBD2. This CDR3 is 15 amino acids long. Losses at the gene ends were 4 bases for V and 2 bases for J; bases not matched to a gene: 5. Germline CDR1 is SGHDT and CDR2 is YYEEEE. CDR3 coding DNA: TGTGCCAGCAGCCGGTTAGCGGGGGCCACAGATACGCAGTATTTT. It codes for CASSRLAGATDTQYF.

The chain carries TRBV4-1 and TRBJ1-2, with a tentative D call TRBD1 (6 bases). This CDR3 has 14 residues. Per the germline V gene, CDR1 is MGHRA and CDR2 is YSYEKL. V was trimmed by 2 bases and J by 5 bases, leaving 12 bases between them. DNA for the CDR3: TGCGCCAGCAGCCAATTGAGGGGGGGGTATGGCTACACCTTC. The encoded protein is CASSQLRGGYGYTF.

The chain has TRBV2 and TRBJ1-3; 7 bases agree with TRBD1. Per the germline V gene, CDR1 is SNHLY and CDR2 is FYNNEI. CDR3 length: 14 amino acids. V was pared by 6 bases and J by 4 bases, with 6 bases of the junction left unmatched. CDR3 in amino acids: CASREQGDGNTIYF. The CDR3 bases are TGTGCCAGCAGAGAGCAGGGGGACGGAAACACCATATATTTT.

This clone was recorded a few times. In nucleotides, the CDR3 is TGTGCCAGCAGTTGGGGGGGTAGTAGCACAGATACGCAGTATTTT. The encoded protein is CASSWGGSSTDTQYF. The V gene is TRBV6-5, the J gene TRBJ2-3; 7 nucleotides agree with TRBD2. CDR1 MNHEY and CDR2 SVGAGI come from the germline V gene. The trim removed 4 bases at V and 0 bases at J, leaving 4 bases unmatched. The CDR3 is 15 amino acids.

The chain couples TRBV24-1 to TRBJ2-6, with no clear D. The germline V and J ends were trimmed by 3 bases and 0 bases, with 8 bases remaining between them. The CDR3 extends over 16 amino acids. CDR1 and CDR2 from the germline V gene are KGHDR and SFDVKD. The CDR3 protein is CATSDPVSSGANVLTF. The DNA of the CDR3 is TGTGCCACCAGTGATCCGGTTAGCTCTGGGGCCAACGTCCTGACTTTC.

As to this clone: Distinct nucleotide sequences in the sample also encode this CDR3. CDR3 region: CASSIGGTGSYEQYF. In nucleotides, the CDR3 is TGTGCCAGTAGTATAGGGGGGACAGGCTCCTACGAGCAGTACTTC. The chain links TRBV19 to TRBJ2-7, with 8 positions matching TRBD1. V lost 1 base and J lost 0; bases outside the gene matches: 2. The CDR3 is made up of 15 amino acids. From germline, CDR1 is LNHDA and CDR2 SQIVND (reference sequence).

The V and J genes are TRBV19 and TRBJ1-5; D gene uncertain. Trimming took 2 bases from V and 4 from J, leaving 12 bases between them. This CDR3 region has 15 residues. CDR1 and CDR2 from the germline V gene are LNHDA and SQIVND (reference sequence). CDR3 bases: TGTGCCAGTAGTATACCCGTTCGGTTGAATCAGCCCCAGCATTTT. This encodes CASSIPVRLNQPQHF.

CDR3 in amino acids: CASSQDWGLAGYTDTQYF. The DNA for the CDR3 is TGCGCCAGCAGCCAAGATTGGGGACTAGCGGGGTACACAGATACGCAGTATTTT. The rearrangement links TRBV4-3 to TRBJ2-3; 13 bases fit TRBD2. CDR3 size: 18 residues. The ends lost 0 bases at V and 2 bases at J; junction bases unmatched: 5. CDR1 LGHNA and CDR2 YSLEER come from the germline V gene.